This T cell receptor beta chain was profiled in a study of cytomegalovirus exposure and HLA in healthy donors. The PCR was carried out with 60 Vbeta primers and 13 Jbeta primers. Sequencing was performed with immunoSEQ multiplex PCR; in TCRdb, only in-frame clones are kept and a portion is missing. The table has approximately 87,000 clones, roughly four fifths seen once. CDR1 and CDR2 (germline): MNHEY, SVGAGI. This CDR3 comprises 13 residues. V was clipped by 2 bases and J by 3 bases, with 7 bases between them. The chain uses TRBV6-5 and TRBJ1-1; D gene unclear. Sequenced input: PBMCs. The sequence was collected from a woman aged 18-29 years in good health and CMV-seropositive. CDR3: CASSYGGHTEAFF. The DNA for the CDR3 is TGTGCCAGCAGTTACGGAGGGCACACTGAAGCTTTCTTT.